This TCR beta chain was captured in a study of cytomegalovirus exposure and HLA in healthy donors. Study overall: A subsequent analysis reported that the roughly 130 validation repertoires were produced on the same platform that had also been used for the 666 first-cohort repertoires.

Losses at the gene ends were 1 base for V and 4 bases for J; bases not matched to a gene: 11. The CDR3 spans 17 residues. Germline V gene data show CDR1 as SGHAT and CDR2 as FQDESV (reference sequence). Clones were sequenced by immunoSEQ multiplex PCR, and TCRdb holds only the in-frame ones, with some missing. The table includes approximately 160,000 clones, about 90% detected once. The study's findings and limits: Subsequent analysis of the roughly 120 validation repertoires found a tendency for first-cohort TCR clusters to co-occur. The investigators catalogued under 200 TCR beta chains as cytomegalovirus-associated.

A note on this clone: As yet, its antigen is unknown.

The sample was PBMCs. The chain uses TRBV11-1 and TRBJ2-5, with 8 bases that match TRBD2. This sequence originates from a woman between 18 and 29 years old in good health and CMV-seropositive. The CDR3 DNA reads TGTGCCAGCAGCTTAGGTTTTACGGGAGGGGAAGGAGAGACCCAGTACTTC. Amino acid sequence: CASSLGFTGGEGETQYF.